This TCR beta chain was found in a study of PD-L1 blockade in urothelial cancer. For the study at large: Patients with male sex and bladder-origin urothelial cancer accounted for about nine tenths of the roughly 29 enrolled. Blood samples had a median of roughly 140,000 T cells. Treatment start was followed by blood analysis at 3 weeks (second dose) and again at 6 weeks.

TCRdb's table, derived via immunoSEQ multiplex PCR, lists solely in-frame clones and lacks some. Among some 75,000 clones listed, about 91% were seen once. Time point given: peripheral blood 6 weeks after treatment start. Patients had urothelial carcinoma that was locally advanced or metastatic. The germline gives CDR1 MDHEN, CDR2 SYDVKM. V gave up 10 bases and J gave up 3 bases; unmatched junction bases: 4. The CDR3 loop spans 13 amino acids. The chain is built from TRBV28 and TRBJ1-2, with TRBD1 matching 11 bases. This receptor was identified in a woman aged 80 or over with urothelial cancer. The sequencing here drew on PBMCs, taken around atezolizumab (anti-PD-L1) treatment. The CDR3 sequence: CATQGQGDYGYTF. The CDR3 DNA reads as TGTGCCACCCAGGGACAGGGGGACTATGGCTACACCTTC.